This T cell receptor beta chain appears in the sequencing data of a study of cytomegalovirus exposure and HLA in healthy donors. PCR used 60 Vbeta primers and 13 Jbeta primers. Produced via immunoSEQ multiplex PCR; TCRdb's table is partial and in-frame only. The sample shows approximately 97,000 clones, around 81% of them seen only once. Findings of the study overall: Earlier findings revealed that most TCR beta V segments proved productive either about 90% or about 30% of the time. After further analysis at a later stage, under 20,000 TCR beta sequences were associated with HLA alleles at 0.05 false discovery rate.

On this clone itself: What it recognizes is unknown. The junction and the germline gene differ at one end; a read error may be behind it.

CDR1 and CDR2 from the germline V gene are SGHNT and YYREEE (reference sequence). The CDR3 is 14 amino acids. The genes are TRBV5-4 and TRBJ2-1, with D maybe TRBD2 (5 bases). This clonotype originated in a man in his forties in good health and CMV-seropositive. The material sequenced was PBMCs. CDR3 bases: TGTGCCAGCAGCTTGGCCGTCGAGGGTAGCCTAGCCGTCTTC. It encodes CASSLAVEGSLAVF. The variable domain in full, with the rest retrieved from reference TRBV5-4 and TRBJ2-1, is ETGVTQSPTHLIKTRGQQVTLRCSSQSGHNTVSWYQQALGQGPQFIFQYYREEENGRGNFPPRFSGLQFPNYSSELNVNALELDDSALYLCASSLAVEGSLAVFGPGTRLTVL.